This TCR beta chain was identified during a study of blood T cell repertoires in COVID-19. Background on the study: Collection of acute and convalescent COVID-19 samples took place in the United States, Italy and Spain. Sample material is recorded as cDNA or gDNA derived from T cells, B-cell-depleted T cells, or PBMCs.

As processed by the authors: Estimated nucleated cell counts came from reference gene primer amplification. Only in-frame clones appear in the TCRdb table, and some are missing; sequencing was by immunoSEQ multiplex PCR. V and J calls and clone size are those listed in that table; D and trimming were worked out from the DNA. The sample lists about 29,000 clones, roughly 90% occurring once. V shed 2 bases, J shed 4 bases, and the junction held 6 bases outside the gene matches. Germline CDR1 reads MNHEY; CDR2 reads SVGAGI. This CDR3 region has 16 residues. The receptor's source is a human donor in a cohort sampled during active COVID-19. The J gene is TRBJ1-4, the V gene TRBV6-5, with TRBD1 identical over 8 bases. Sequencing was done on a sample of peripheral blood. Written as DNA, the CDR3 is TGTGCCAGCAGTTACACAGTGACAGGGGATAATGAAAAACTGTTTTTT. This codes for CASSYTVTGDNEKLFF.